This TCR beta chain originates from a study of blood T cell repertoires in COVID-19. V was shortened by 8 bases and J by 6 bases, with 17 bases between the two germline ends. Per the germline V gene, CDR1 is ENHRY and CDR2 is SYGVKD. The CDR3 extends over 14 amino acids. TCRdb's copy holds only in-frame clones and misses some; the assay was immunoSEQ multiplex PCR. The table includes under 150,000 clones, around 85% detected once. This TCR came from a man aged 45 to 65 with acute or convalescent COVID-19. Sequenced: peripheral blood. The chain has TRBV10-3 and TRBJ1-5; the D gene is possibly TRBD1 (6 bases). Here the CDR3 reads CAIGPRTESQPQHF. In nucleotides, the CDR3 is TGTGCCATCGGGCCCCGGACAGAGAGTCAGCCCCAGCATTTT.